This entry concerns a single T cell receptor (beta chain). Its cognate antigen is unknown. Anyone with autoimmune disease history or systemic immunosuppression was excluded. Profiled with immunoSEQ multiplex PCR; TCRdb holds only in-frame clones, not every one. The data show more than 30,000 clones, around 90% seen once. Trimming took off 7 bases at V and 0 bases at J, with 13 bases between the two ends. In germline, CDR1 is MNHEY, CDR2 SVGAGI. The CDR3 contains 14 residues. These data are taken from a study of OX40 agonist ivuxolimab in advanced cancers. Study information: The drug used for patients, ivuxolimab, was an agonistic anti-OX40 (CD134) antibody.

Study-level results: Dose levels from 0.1 to 3.0 mg/kg saw CD4+ and CD8+ blood T cells expand clonally by week 6. Near-lowest levels of clonal expansion characterized partial responders at 0.1-3.0 mg/kg.

This chain links TRBV6-5 with TRBJ2-7; no firm D call. The source of this sequence is an adult with an advanced solid tumor such as melanoma, head and neck, liver or kidney cancer. Sequences were derived from CD4+ or CD8+ T cells sorted from blood, sampled in a trial of the OX40 agonist ivuxolimab. Here the CDR3 DNA reads TGTGCCAGCATATCTGCAGGTCCCTCCTACGAGCAGTACTTC. It specifies CASISAGPSYEQYF.